Presented here are 31 T cell receptor beta chains from one specimen sequenced in a study of CD8 T cells in Susac syndrome. Roughly 0.45 to 1 ug RNA was reverse transcribed with random hexamers. One entry per CDR3 protein, called by TCRdb with MiXCR from the immunoSEQ multiplex PCR reads. Seen here are about 120,000 distinct CDR3 sequences, roughly 95% observed once, and the top ten hold less than 0.15%. The material sequenced was CD4+ T cells from PBMCs. These receptors were obtained from a human donor with Susac syndrome.

The chain couples TRBV20-1 to TRBJ1-1, with TRBD1 as a possible D gene (5 bases). V lost 2 bases, J lost 1 base, and 14 bases lay in between. The CDR3 sequence is 15 residues long. Germline loops: CDR1 DFQATT, CDR2 SNEGSKA (reference sequence). CDR3 sequence reads: CSARRPGLGNTEAFF. CDR3 nucleotides: TGCAGTGCTAGACGGCCAGGGCTGGGGAACACTGAAGCTTTCTTT.

The J gene is TRBJ1-2, the V gene TRBV30; no firm D call. The germline V gene encodes CDR1 GTSNPN and CDR2 SVGIG (reference sequence). The CDR3 contains 11 residues. V dropped 1 base and J dropped 7 bases, with 7 bases sitting between them. CDR3: CAWSESSGYTF. DNA for the CDR3: TGTGCCTGGAGTGAATCCTCTGGCTACACCTTC. Full variable domain (outside the CDR3, taken from reference TRBV30 and TRBJ1-2): SQTIHQWPATLVQPVGSPLSLECTVEGTSNPNLYWYRQAAGRGLQLLFYSVGIGQISSEVPQNLSASRPQDRQFILSSKKLLLSDSGFYLCAWSESSGYTFGSGTRLTVV.

J is TRBJ1-4 and V is TRBV20-1; unclear D gene. The germline V and J ends were trimmed by 1 base and 5 bases, with 5 bases remaining between them. CDR1 DFQATT and CDR2 SNEGSKA come from the germline V gene (reference sequence). This CDR3 has 12 amino acids. CDR3 in amino acids: CSARGSNEKLFF. The DNA of the CDR3 is TGCAGTGCTAGAGGGAGCAATGAAAAACTGTTTTTT.

This chain links TRBV9 with TRBJ2-1, with 8 bases that match TRBD1. CDR1 and CDR2 (germline): SGDLS, YYNGEE. V lost 3 bases, J lost 0 bases, and 2 bases stayed unmatched. The CDR3 is 15 amino acids. The CDR3 loop is CASSADRGSYNEQFF. The DNA for the CDR3 is TGTGCCAGCAGCGCCGACAGGGGCTCCTACAATGAGCAGTTCTTC.

The chain uses TRBV24-1 and TRBJ2-1, with 14 bases identical to TRBD2. Losses at the gene ends were 3 bases for V and 3 bases for J; bases not matched to a gene: 6. The CDR3 is made up of 18 amino acids. CDR1 KGHDR and CDR2 SFDVKD come from the germline V gene. CDR3 loop: CATSDATSGRAGYNEQFF. CDR3 bases: TGTGCCACCAGTGATGCGACTAGCGGGAGGGCTGGCTACAATGAGCAGTTCTTC.

The rearrangement links TRBV29-1 to TRBJ1-3; D may be TRBD1 (5 bases). The germline gives CDR1 SQVTM, CDR2 ANQGSEA. With 6 bases removed from V and 1 base from J, the gap between germline ends came to 13 bases. The CDR3 has 14 amino acids. DNA for the CDR3: TGCAGCGTCCCCGGGGGGGGTTCTGGAAACACCATATATTTT. Translated, it gives CSVPGGGSGNTIYF. The full variable domain, its missing parts supplied by reference TRBV29-1 and TRBJ1-3, is SAVISQKPSRDICQRGTSLTIQCQVDSQVTMMFWYRQQPGQSLTLIATANQGSEATYESGFVIDKFPISRPNLTFSTLTVSNMSPEDSSIYLCSVPGGGSGNTIYFGEGSWLTVV.

The J gene is TRBJ1-2, the V gene TRBV20-1, with no clear D. Germline CDR1 DFQATT, CDR2 SNEGSKA (reference sequence). The CDR3 is 13 amino acids. The V gene lost 6 bases and the J gene lost 6 bases, with 17 bases spanning the gap. CDR3 loop: CSAPEPLSHGYTF. The CDR3 DNA is TGCAGTGCCCCGGAGCCACTAAGCCATGGCTACACCTTC.

The V gene is TRBV5-4, the J gene TRBJ2-7, with 9 bases matching TRBD2. CDR3 length: 16 amino acids. Looked up from germline, CDR1 is SGHNT and CDR2 is YYREEE (reference sequence). Unmatched junction bases numbered 9, after V lost 3 bases and J lost 2 bases. CDR3: CASSSTSGGQTYEQYF. The CDR3, as DNA: TGTGCCAGCAGCTCGACTAGCGGAGGGCAGACCTACGAGCAGTACTTC.

CDR3 DNA sequence: TGTGCCTGGAGTGTAGGGCAGACAGCCAAAAACATTCAGTACTTC. Residues: CAWSVGQTAKNIQYF. The chain couples TRBV30 to TRBJ2-4; D unresolved. This CDR3 spans 15 amino acids. V shed 0 bases and J shed 0 bases, with 9 bases lying between them. Germline loops: CDR1 GTSNPN, CDR2 SVGIG (reference sequence).

The chain is built from TRBV12-3 or TRBV12-4 and TRBJ2-1, with D uncertain. V gave up 1 base and J gave up 1 base, with 8 bases separating them. There are 15 residues in the CDR3. CDR3 sequence (DNA): TGTGCCAGCAGTTTAGACGATTGGTCCTACAATGAGCAGTTCTTC. It codes for CASSLDDWSYNEQFF.

The gene calls are TRBV15 and TRBJ1-2, with D tentatively TRBD1 (6 bases). The CDR3 spans 13 residues. The germline V gene encodes CDR1 LNHNV and CDR2 YYDKDF (reference sequence). The V gene lost 8 bases and the J gene lost 5 bases, with 15 bases spanning the gap. In nucleotides, the CDR3 is TGTGCCACCTCGGTGGGGGCGCAGTATGGCTACACCTTC. Amino acid sequence: CATSVGAQYGYTF.

V gene TRBV18 combines with J gene TRBJ1-5, with 8 bases fitting TRBD1. Trimming took 3 bases from V and 4 from J; bases not matched to a gene: 2. The V gene's germline CDR1 is KGHSH and CDR2 LQKENI. CDR3 length: 14 amino acids. CDR3 nucleotides: TGTGCCAGCTCACCGGGACAGGAGAATCAGCCCCAGCATTTT. Translating it yields CASSPGQENQPQHF.

Written as DNA, the CDR3 is TGTGCCAGCAGCGCTTGGCGGGGTAATGAAAAACTGTTTTTT. This codes for CASSAWRGNEKLFF. The J gene is TRBJ1-4, the V gene TRBV2; D gene unclear. Deletions cut 6 bases from V and 4 bases from J, with 12 bases between. The CDR3 loop spans 14 amino acids. Germline values: CDR1 SNHLY, CDR2 FYNNEI.

This chain joins TRBV3-1 and TRBJ2-1; D tentatively fits TRBD1 or TRBD2 (6 bases each). CDR3 length: 12 residues. V was clipped by 4 bases and J by 8 bases, with 9 bases between them. Germline lookup yields CDR1 LGHDT and CDR2 YNNKEL (reference sequence). CDR3 sequence: CASSLGGHEQFF. The CDR3 nucleotides are TGTGCCAGCAGCCTCGGGGGCCATGAGCAGTTCTTC.

The chain couples TRBV5-1 to TRBJ2-3; D is uncertain. Germline CDR1 and CDR2: SGHRS and YFSETQ. Trimming took off 7 bases at V and 4 bases at J, with 7 bases between the two ends. CDR3 length: 11 amino acids. The CDR3 DNA sequence: TGCGCCAGCGTGGCAGCAGATACGCAGTATTTT. This sequence encodes CASVAADTQYF.

This clonotype was recorded a few times. This rearrangement joins TRBV18 to TRBJ1-3; D gene uncertain. CDR3 length: 14 residues. V was shortened by 3 bases and J by 0 bases, with 6 bases between the two germline ends. CDR1 and CDR2 (germline): KGHSH, LQKENI. CDR3 bases: TGTGCCAGCTCACCGGGAAGCTCTGGAAACACCATATATTTT. Translation gives CASSPGSSGNTIYF.

The chain links TRBV19 to TRBJ2-1; 8 bases line up with TRBD1. CDR3 length equals 11 residues. After removal of 8 bases from V and 9 bases from J, the junction contained 3 bases not matched to a gene. Germline V gene data show CDR1 as LNHDA and CDR2 as SQIVND (reference sequence). This chain's CDR3 is CASRQGSEQFF. CDR3 nucleotides: TGTGCCAGTCGACAGGGGAGTGAGCAGTTCTTC. The full variable domain, with the rest looked up from reference TRBV19 and TRBJ2-1, is DGGITQSPKYLFRKEGQNVTLSCEQNLNHDAMYWYRQDPGQGLRLIYYSQIVNDFQKGDIAEGYSVSREKKESFPLTVTSAQKNPTAFYLCASRQGSEQFFGPGTRLTVL.

CDR3 nucleotide sequence: TGCGCCAGCAGCCAACAGACAGGGGGGGTCGGGGAGCTGTTTTTT. This gives the protein CASSQQTGGVGELFF. The chain is built from TRBV4-1 and TRBJ2-2; 9 positions agree with TRBD1. From germline, CDR1 is MGHRA and CDR2 YSYEKL. CDR3 length: 15 amino acids. V dropped 2 bases and J dropped 7; count of bases not matched to a gene: 5.

The chain uses TRBV12-3 or TRBV12-4 and TRBJ2-1; 11 positions match TRBD2. There are 14 residues in the CDR3. Trimming at V came to 6 bases and at J to 3 bases, leaving 1 base not matched to a gene. Here the CDR3 DNA reads TGTGCCAGCAGGACTAGCGGGAACTACAATGAGCAGTTCTTC. It translates to CASRTSGNYNEQFF.

Comments on this clonotype: One end of the junction is discordant with germline, which a read error may explain. V is TRBV6-5 and J is TRBJ2-2; tentative D call: TRBD2 (6 bases). Germline V CDR1 and CDR2: MNHEY, SVGAGI. The CDR3 covers 13 residues. CDR3 bases: TGTGCCACCAGTCGGGGGAGGACCGGGGAGCTGTTTTTT. Its protein is CATSRGRTGELFF.

J is TRBJ2-5 and V is TRBV6-2 or TRBV6-3; D not certain. The CDR3 runs 15 residues. Germline V gives CDR1 MNHEY, CDR2 SVGEGT. The V and J ends lost 7 bases and 2 bases respectively, with 17 bases between them. CDR3: CASTPPGRLQETQYF. The CDR3 nucleotides read TGTGCCAGCACCCCCCCGGGTCGGCTGCAAGAGACCCAGTACTTC.

DNA for the CDR3: TGTGCCAGCAAGTGGGGTCAGGTCCCCTCCTACGAGCAGTACTTC. It is translated as CASKWGQVPSYEQYF. The chain couples TRBV2 to TRBJ2-7; D is uncertain. V was cut by 7 bases and J by 0 bases, with 16 bases left in between. CDR3 size: 15 residues. Germline V gene data show CDR1 as SNHLY and CDR2 as FYNNEI.

The genes are TRBV20-1 and TRBJ2-4, with D perhaps TRBD1 (6 bases). The V and J ends lost 4 bases and 8 bases respectively, with 12 bases between them. The CDR3 has 12 residues. The germline V gene has CDR1 DFQATT and CDR2 SNEGSKA (reference sequence). CDR3 sequence (DNA): TGCAGTGCTACACCACGACAGGACATTCAGTACTTC. It translates to CSATPRQDIQYF.

The chain links TRBV7-9 to TRBJ2-3; D may match TRBD1 or TRBD2 (5 bases each). Germline loops: CDR1 SEHNR, CDR2 FQNEAQ (reference sequence). The V end lost 2 bases, the J end lost 0 bases, and 9 bases lay between the germline ends. The CDR3 consists of 15 residues. The DNA of the CDR3 is TGTGCCAGCAGCTTACAGGGACCCAGCACAGATACGCAGTATTTT. This codes for CASSLQGPSTDTQYF.

The J gene is TRBJ1-3, the V gene TRBV4-3; D is unclear. Looked up from germline, CDR1 is LGHNA and CDR2 is YSLEER. The CDR3 is 15 residues long. V dropped 5 bases and J dropped 11 bases, with 22 bases sitting between them. The CDR3 protein is CASSSHPDDELSIYF. DNA for the CDR3: TGCGCCAGCAGCTCGCACCCGGACGACGAACTGTCCATATATTTT.

The chain employs TRBV28 and TRBJ2-3, with TRBD1 matching over 8 bases. The CDR3 runs 15 residues. Germline-derived CDR1 and CDR2 are MDHEN and SYDVKM. V was pared by 8 bases and J by 0 bases, with 7 bases of the junction left unmatched. This CDR3 reads CASDYGTGSTDTQYF. CDR3 nucleotides: TGTGCCAGCGACTACGGGACAGGTAGCACAGATACGCAGTATTTT. Full variable domain (missing parts from reference TRBV28 and TRBJ2-3): DVKVTQSSRYLVKRTGEKVFLECVQDMDHENMFWYRQDPGLGLRLIYFSYDVKMKEKGDIPEGYSVSREKKERFSLILESASTNQTSMYLCASDYGTGSTDTQYFGPGTRLTVL.

This chain uses TRBV29-1 with TRBJ1-1; a weak D match, TRBD1 (5 bases). This CDR3 region has 14 residues. Trimming removed 5 bases from V and 5 bases from J, with 18 bases in between. CDR1 and CDR2 (germline): SQVTM, ANQGSEA. In nucleotides, the CDR3 is TGCAGCGTTTTTTCCTGGCAGGGTAAAACTGAAGCTTTCTTT. This gives the protein CSVFSWQGKTEAFF.

This rearrangement joins TRBV30 to TRBJ2-1; D call uncertain. The CDR3 is 12 amino acids. Germline CDR1 and CDR2: GTSNPN and SVGIG (reference sequence). With 2 bases removed from V and 2 bases from J, the gap between germline ends came to 4 bases. CDR3 bases: TGTGCCTGGAGTAGGACCTACAATGAGCAGTTCTTC. It encodes CAWSRTYNEQFF. Full variable domain (missing parts from reference TRBV30 and TRBJ2-1): SQTIHQWPATLVQPVGSPLSLECTVEGTSNPNLYWYRQAAGRGLQLLFYSVGIGQISSEVPQNLSASRPQDRQFILSSKKLLLSDSGFYLCAWSRTYNEQFFGPGTRLTVL.

Only one count was recorded for this clonotype. The chain has TRBV11-2 and TRBJ2-1; D call uncertain. V lost 3 bases to trimming and J lost 2 bases, with 8 bases between them. CDR3 length: 14 residues. Germline CDR1 is SGHAT and CDR2 is FQNNGV. The CDR3 bases are TGTGCCAGCAGCTTGAGACCCACCTACAATGAGCAGTTCTTC. Translated, it gives CASSLRPTYNEQFF.

The chain carries TRBV15 and TRBJ2-3; D call uncertain. The ends were cut back, 8 bases at V and 2 bases at J, with 14 bases in the middle. The CDR3 extends over 14 amino acids. Germline CDR1 LNHNV, CDR2 YYDKDF (reference sequence). The CDR3 nucleotides read TGTGCCACCTGTGCAGTGGTAGCCACAGATACGCAGTATTTT. Encoded protein: CATCAVVATDTQYF.

The chain carries TRBV5-4 and TRBJ2-2; maybe TRBD1 (5 bases). CDR1 and CDR2 from the germline V gene are SGHNT and YYREEE (reference sequence). The V gene lost 0 bases and the J gene lost 2 bases, with 14 bases spanning the gap. This CDR3 is 17 amino acids long. The CDR3 nucleotides read TGTGCCAGCAGCTTGGTCCCCGACAGCGCTAACACCGGGGAGCTGTTTTTT. This translates into CASSLVPDSANTGELFF.